Shown below are 21 T cell receptor beta chains from a single sample sequenced in a study of identical twins. TCRdb recomputed calls from the 5' RACE reads with MiXCR, one row per CDR3 protein. The sample consists of about 220,000 distinct CDR3 sequences, around a tenth of them appearing once. Sample: memory (CD45RO+) T cells sorted from blood. These receptors originate from a woman younger than 30 in good health.

The table lists this clonotype with a few counts. The chain couples TRBV18 to TRBJ2-1; 9 bases match TRBD2. Per germline, CDR1 KGHSH and CDR2 LQKENI. The ends lost 6 bases at V and 1 base at J; junction bases unmatched: 7. This CDR3 contains 16 residues. This CDR3 reads CASSQTSGRSYNEQFF. DNA of the CDR3: TGTGCCAGCTCCCAGACTAGCGGCAGGTCCTACAATGAGCAGTTCTTC.

V usage is TRBV2 and J usage is TRBJ1-1; D not certain. The germline V and J ends were trimmed by 7 bases and 3 bases, with 6 bases remaining between them. The CDR3 sequence is 11 residues long. Germline CDR1 is SNHLY and CDR2 is FYNNEI. CDR3 DNA sequence: TGTGCCAGCACCTATTACACTGAAGCTTTCTTT. This translates into CASTYYTEAFF.

This clonotype was observed a handful of times. V is TRBV20-1 and J is TRBJ1-1; 8 positions agree with TRBD1. This CDR3 is 13 amino acids long. CDR1 and CDR2 (germline): DFQATT, SNEGSKA (reference sequence). V was clipped by 6 bases and J by 7 bases; unmatched bases: 10. The CDR3 bases are TGCAGTGCGACGAACAGGGGGGGTAGTGAAGCTTTCTTT. Translating it yields CSATNRGGSEAFF.

The chain combines TRBV27 with TRBJ2-1; 10 positions agree with TRBD2. V was clipped by 5 bases and J by 4 bases; unmatched bases: 2. CDR3 length equals 14 residues. Germline assignment: CDR1 MNHEY and CDR2 SMNVEV (reference sequence). The CDR3 nucleotides read TGTGCCAGCAGTGCGACTAGCGGGTACAATGAGCAGTTCTTC. Protein sequence: CASSATSGYNEQFF.

This clonotype has more than one count but fewer than ten. Here the CDR3 reads CASSLGVGYPADTQYF. CDR3 DNA: TGCGCCAGCAGCTTGGGGGTAGGGTACCCAGCAGATACGCAGTATTTT. The chain couples TRBV5-1 to TRBJ2-3; D unclear. V was pared by 0 bases and J by 4 bases, with 15 bases between. From germline, CDR1 is SGHRS and CDR2 YFSETQ. The CDR3 length is 16 residues.

The chain has TRBV7-2 and TRBJ1-4; possible D gene TRBD1, 6 bases. The CDR3 has 14 amino acids. CDR1 is SGHTA and CDR2 is FQGNSA in the germline V gene. Trimming pared 7 bases from V and 5 bases from J, leaving 14 bases between. Written as DNA, the CDR3 is TGTGCCAGCACCCCGGGGGGCCGGAATGAAAAACTGTTTTTT. The encoded protein is CASTPGGRNEKLFF.

This clonotype came up a few times. The V and J genes are TRBV5-1 and TRBJ2-7; D perhaps matches TRBD2 (5 bases). This CDR3 is built from 14 residues. The germline CDR1 and CDR2 sequences are SGHRS and YFSETQ. Trimming took off 0 bases at V and 1 base at J, with 8 bases between the two ends. For the CDR3, the DNA is TGCGCCAGCAGCTTGGAGGGAGAATCCTACGAGCAGTACTTC. It yields the protein CASSLEGESYEQYF.

This chain uses TRBV25-1 with TRBJ2-5; 8 nucleotides match TRBD2. This CDR3 contains 13 residues. Germline lookup yields CDR1 MGHDK and CDR2 SYGVNS. V shed 5 bases and J 3 bases; nucleotides not matched to a gene: 2. CDR3 residues: CASSTLAEETQYF. CDR3 nucleotide sequence: TGTGCCAGCAGTACACTAGCGGAAGAGACCCAGTACTTC.

This clonotype turned up a few times. V gene TRBV2 combines with J gene TRBJ2-3; no reliable D call. The CDR3 is 14 amino acids. The germline gives CDR1 SNHLY, CDR2 FYNNEI. V dropped 8 bases and J dropped 0 bases, with 12 bases sitting between them. The CDR3 sequence is CASCRQVSTDTQYF. DNA of the CDR3: TGTGCCAGCTGTAGGCAGGTCAGCACAGATACGCAGTATTTT.

The rearrangement links TRBV6-4 to TRBJ2-1; a possible D gene is TRBD2 (5 bases). From germline, CDR1 is MRHNA and CDR2 SNTAGT. The CDR3 is made up of 15 amino acids. The V end lost 3 bases, the J end lost 8 bases, and 17 bases lay between the germline ends. CDR3 residues: CASSEGGGAVDEQFF. CDR3 bases: TGTGCCAGCAGTGAGGGCGGCGGAGCGGTGGATGAGCAGTTCTTC.

This clonotype was seen repeatedly, ten times or more. The chain couples TRBV11-2 to TRBJ1-5; 7 nucleotides match TRBD1. Germline loops: CDR1 SGHAT, CDR2 FQNNGV. The CDR3 sequence is 16 residues long. V shed 5 bases, J shed 2 bases, and the junction held 9 bases outside the gene matches. CDR3 sequence (DNA): TGTGCCAGCAGCCCCGGGGGCAGGGGGGGCAATCAGCCCCAGCATTTT. Translation: CASSPGGRGGNQPQHF.

This clonotype was seen more than once but under ten times. The chain couples TRBV15 to TRBJ1-1; a weak D match, TRBD1 (6 bases). The ends were cut back, 8 bases at V and 0 bases at J, with 16 bases in the middle. The CDR3 covers 15 residues. Germline V lookup: CDR1 LNHNV, CDR2 YYDKDF (reference sequence). CDR3 sequence (DNA): TGTGCCACCTCGGGCGGGGGGCTCATGAACACTGAAGCTTTCTTT. Its translation is CATSGGGLMNTEAFF.

At least ten counts were recorded for this clonotype. The chain has TRBV6-2 or TRBV6-3 and TRBJ1-6, with D possibly being TRBD1 (6 bases). V shed 0 bases and J shed 7 bases, with 13 bases lying between them. Germline V gene sequence: CDR1 MNHEY, CDR2 SVGEGT. This CDR3 contains 16 residues. The CDR3 loop reads CASSYSPRGRNSPLHF. DNA for the CDR3: TGTGCCAGCAGTTACTCCCCGAGGGGGAGGAATTCACCCCTCCACTTT.

The CDR3 loop is CASSPTSSSYSEQYF. The CDR3 nucleotides are TGTGCCAGCAGCCCGACTAGTTCCTCGTACTCCGAGCAGTACTTC. The genes are TRBV3-1 and TRBJ2-7, with D possibly TRBD2 on 6 matching bases. The V end lost 4 bases, the J end lost 6 bases, and 19 bases lay between the germline ends. Germline CDR1 reads LGHDT; CDR2 reads YNNKEL (reference sequence). CDR3 length: 15 residues.

J is TRBJ2-3 and V is TRBV5-1; TRBD2 matches at 10 bases. The CDR3 extends over 17 amino acids. J gave up 1 base and V 2 bases, and 7 bases lay outside the gene matches. The V gene's germline CDR1 is SGHRS and CDR2 YFSETQ. This CDR3 is CASSFGLAGAGTDTQYF. As DNA, the CDR3 is TGCGCCAGCAGCTTTGGGCTAGCGGGGGCTGGCACAGATACGCAGTATTTT.

The chain uses TRBV10-3 and TRBJ2-4, with D possibly being TRBD2 (5 bases). V lost 10 bases to trimming and J lost 8 bases, with 15 bases between them. Germline V gene sequence: CDR1 ENHRY, CDR2 SYGVKD. This CDR3 is built from 12 residues. CDR3 in amino acids: CATSFTRDIQYF. Here the CDR3 DNA reads TGTGCCACCTCTTTCACGAGGGACATTCAGTACTTC.

V gene TRBV18 combines with J gene TRBJ2-3, with D possibly being TRBD2 (6 bases). The CDR3 contains 17 residues. The germline gives CDR1 KGHSH, CDR2 LQKENI. V gave up 3 bases and J gave up 3 bases, with 19 bases separating them. The CDR3 DNA sequence: TGTGCCAGCTCACCGAAGGGAGCGGGCTGGGGAACAGATACGCAGTATTTT. Translated: CASSPKGAGWGTDTQYF.

There are many counts of this clonotype. The chain couples TRBV3-1 to TRBJ1-2; D might be TRBD1 (5 bases). This CDR3 region has 13 residues. CDR1 is LGHDT, CDR2 YNNKEL, per germline (reference sequence). V was clipped by 1 base and J by 8 bases, with 11 bases between them. CDR3 sequence: CASSQVSAGGYTF. The CDR3 DNA sequence: TGTGCCAGCAGCCAAGTATCGGCAGGGGGCTACACCTTC. Drawing the rest from reference TRBV3-1 and TRBJ1-2, the complete variable domain is DTAVSQTPKYLVTQMGNDKSIKCEQNLGHDTMYWYKQDSKKFLKIMFSYNNKELIINETVPNRFSPKSPDKAHLNLHINSLELGDSAVYFCASSQVSAGGYTFGSGTRLTVV.

This clonotype was detected only a few times. The gene calls are TRBV10-3 and TRBJ1-1; D unresolved. With 8 bases removed from V and 1 base from J, the gap between germline ends came to 11 bases. From germline, CDR1 is ENHRY and CDR2 SYGVKD. The CDR3 covers 13 residues. In DNA form, the CDR3 reads TGTGCCATCGCACGGACGGGGAACACTGAAGCTTTCTTT. This translates into CAIARTGNTEAFF.

The V call is TRBV7-2, the J call TRBJ2-7; a weak D match, TRBD2 (6 bases). The germline V gene has CDR1 SGHTA and CDR2 FQGNSA. The CDR3 consists of 13 residues. Trimming pared 5 bases from V and 3 bases from J, leaving 11 bases between. DNA for the CDR3: TGTGCCAGCAGCCTCGGGACTGGCTACGAGCAGTACTTC. As protein: CASSLGTGYEQYF.

V is TRBV20-1 and J is TRBJ2-5, with TRBD2 as a possible D gene (7 bases). Trimming cost V 0 bases and J 2 bases, with 16 bases left between them. The germline V gene has CDR1 DFQATT and CDR2 SNEGSKA (reference sequence). The CDR3 contains 16 residues. CDR3 region: CSARDLVGGGQETQYF. CDR3 sequence (DNA): TGCAGTGCTAGAGATCTAGTAGGGGGAGGGCAAGAGACCCAGTACTTC.